Sequencing of this TCR beta chain was carried out in a study of shared clonotypes between healthy human individuals. In the study overall: Three plates were used per donor for CD4 naive, three for CD4 memory, two for CD8 naive and one for CD8 memory.

On this clone: Its antigen is not identified.

The method was immunoSEQ multiplex PCR; TCRdb's version includes in-frame clones alone and lacks a portion of them. Of around 1 million clones listed, approximately 80% were seen once; the top ten hold about 1.5%. Findings of the study overall: The represented genetic and exposure-history diversity was limited by the small number of donors. Only blood samples were collected, and tissue repertoires likely differ.

This sequence was found in a man in his late teens or twenties in good health. The sequenced material came from memory CD4+ T cells sorted from blood. Subset here: CD45RA-negative fraction.

This chain's CDR3 is CASSLDSGNEKLFF. The CDR3 DNA sequence: TGCGCCAGCAGCTTGGACAGCGGTAATGAAAAACTGTTTTTT. The chain has TRBV5-1 and TRBJ1-4; D is ambiguous. Germline CDR1 reads SGHRS; CDR2 reads YFSETQ. CDR3 length: 14 amino acids. Trimming removed 0 bases from V and 4 bases from J, with 7 bases in between.